Following are 2 T cell receptor beta chains from one sample sequenced in a study of T-cell memory formation after mild COVID-19. TCRdb reanalysed the 5' RACE reads using MiXCR and keeps one entry per CDR3 protein. The repertoire holds 200,000 to 250,000 distinct CDR3 sequences, approximately 15% seen once, with 2.1% in the top ten. Specimen: PBMCs or a T cell subset sorted from them (not recorded which). The receptors were gathered from an adult woman who had mild COVID-19 (a few samples of this study predate the infection). Cell type and time point are not known.

This clonotype was observed a handful of times. The chain couples TRBV7-2 to TRBJ1-5, with D possibly matching TRBD1 (5 bases). Germline-derived CDR1 and CDR2 are SGHTA and FQGNSA. Trimming pared 5 bases from V and 11 bases from J, leaving 10 bases between. The CDR3 totals 11 residues. The CDR3 DNA reads TGTGCCAGCAGCGCCCGGACAACCCAGCATTTT. Protein product: CASSARTTQHF.

This clonotype was detected once. The chain employs TRBV12-3 or TRBV12-4 and TRBJ1-3; D possibly corresponds to TRBD1 (6 bases). The CDR3 consists of 19 residues. Trimming took 2 bases from V and 2 from J, leaving 22 bases between them. The CDR3 reads CASSLPIPRGGLTGNTIYF. CDR3 in DNA: TGTGCCAGCAGTTTACCAATTCCGCGAGGGGGGCTGACTGGAAACACCATATATTTT.